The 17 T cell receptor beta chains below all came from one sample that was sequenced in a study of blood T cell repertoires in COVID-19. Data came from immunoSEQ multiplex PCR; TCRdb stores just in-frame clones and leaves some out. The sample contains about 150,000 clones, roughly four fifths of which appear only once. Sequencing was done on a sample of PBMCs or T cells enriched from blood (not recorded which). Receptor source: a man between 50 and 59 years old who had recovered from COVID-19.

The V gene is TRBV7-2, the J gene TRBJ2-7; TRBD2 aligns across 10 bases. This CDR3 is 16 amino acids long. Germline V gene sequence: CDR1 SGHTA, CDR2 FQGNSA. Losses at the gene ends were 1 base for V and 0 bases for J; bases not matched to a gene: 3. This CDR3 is CASSLVIAGGSYEQYF. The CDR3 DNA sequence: TGTGCCAGCAGCTTAGTGATAGCGGGGGGCTCCTACGAGCAGTACTTC. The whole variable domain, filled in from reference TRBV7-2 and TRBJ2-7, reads GAGVSQSPSNKVTEKGKDVELRCDPISGHTALYWYRQSLGQGLEFLIYFQGNSAPDKSGLPSDRFSAERTGGSVSTLTIQRTQQEDSAVYLCASSLVIAGGSYEQYFGPGTRLTVT.

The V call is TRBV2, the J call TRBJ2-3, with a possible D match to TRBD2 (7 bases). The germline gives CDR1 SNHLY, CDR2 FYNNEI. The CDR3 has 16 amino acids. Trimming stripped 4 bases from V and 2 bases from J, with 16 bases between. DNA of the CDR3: TGTGCCAGCAGTGCCCTGGCGGGGGACAACACAGATACGCAGTATTTT. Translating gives CASSALAGDNTDTQYF.

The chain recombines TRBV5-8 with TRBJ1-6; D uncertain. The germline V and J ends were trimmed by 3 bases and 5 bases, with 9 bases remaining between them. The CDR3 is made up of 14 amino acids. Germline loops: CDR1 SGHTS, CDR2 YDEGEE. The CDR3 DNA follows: TGTGCCAGCAGCTCAAGACTGAATAATTCACCCCTCCACTTT. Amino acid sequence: CASSSRLNNSPLHF.

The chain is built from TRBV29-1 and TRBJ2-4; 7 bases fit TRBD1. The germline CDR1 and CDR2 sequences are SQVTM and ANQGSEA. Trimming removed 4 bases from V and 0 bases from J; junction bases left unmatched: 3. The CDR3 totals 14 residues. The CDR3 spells CSVGDRLAKNIQYF. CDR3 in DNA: TGCAGCGTTGGGGACAGACTAGCCAAAAACATTCAGTACTTC. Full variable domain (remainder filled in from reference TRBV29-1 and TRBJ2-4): SAVISQKPSRDICQRGTSLTIQCQVDSQVTMMFWYRQQPGQSLTLIATANQGSEATYESGFVIDKFPISRPNLTFSTLTVSNMSPEDSSIYLCSVGDRLAKNIQYFGAGTRLSVL.

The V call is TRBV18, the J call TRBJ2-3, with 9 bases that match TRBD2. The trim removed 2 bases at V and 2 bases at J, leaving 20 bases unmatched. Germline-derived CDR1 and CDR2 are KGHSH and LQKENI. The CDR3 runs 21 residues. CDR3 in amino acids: CASSPYPPPGLASSSTDTQYF. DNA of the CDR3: TGTGCCAGCTCACCATACCCCCCGCCGGGACTAGCAAGTTCTTCCACAGATACGCAGTATTTT.

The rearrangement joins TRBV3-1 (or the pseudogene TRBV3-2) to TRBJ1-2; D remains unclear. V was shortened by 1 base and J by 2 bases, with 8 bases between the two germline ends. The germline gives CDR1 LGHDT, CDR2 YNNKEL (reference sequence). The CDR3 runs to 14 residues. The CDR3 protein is CASSQAQKNYGYTF. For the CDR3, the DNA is TGTGCCAGCAGCCAAGCGCAGAAAAACTATGGCTACACCTTC.

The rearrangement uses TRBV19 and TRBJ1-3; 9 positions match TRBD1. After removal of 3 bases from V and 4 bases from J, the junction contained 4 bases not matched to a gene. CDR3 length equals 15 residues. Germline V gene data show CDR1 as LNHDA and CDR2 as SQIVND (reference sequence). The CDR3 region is CASSIGQGTGNTIYF. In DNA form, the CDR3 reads TGTGCCAGTAGTATCGGACAGGGGACCGGAAACACCATATATTTT. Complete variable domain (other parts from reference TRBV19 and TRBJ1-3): DGGITQSPKYLFRKEGQNVTLSCEQNLNHDAMYWYRQDPGQGLRLIYYSQIVNDFQKGDIAEGYSVSREKKESFPLTVTSAQKNPTAFYLCASSIGQGTGNTIYFGEGSWLTVV.

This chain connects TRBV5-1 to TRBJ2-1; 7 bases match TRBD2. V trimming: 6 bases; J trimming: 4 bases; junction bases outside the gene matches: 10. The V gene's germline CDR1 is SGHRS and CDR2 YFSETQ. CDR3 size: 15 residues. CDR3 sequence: CASNQASGPYNEQFF. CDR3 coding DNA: TGCGCCAGCAACCAAGCTAGCGGACCTTACAATGAGCAGTTCTTC.

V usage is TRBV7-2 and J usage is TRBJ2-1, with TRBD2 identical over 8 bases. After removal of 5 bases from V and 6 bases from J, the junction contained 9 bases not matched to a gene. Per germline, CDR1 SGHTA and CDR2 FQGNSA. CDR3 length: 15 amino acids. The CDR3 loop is CASSTQGTRFNEQFF. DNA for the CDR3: TGTGCCAGCAGCACCCAGGGGACTAGATTCAATGAGCAGTTCTTC.

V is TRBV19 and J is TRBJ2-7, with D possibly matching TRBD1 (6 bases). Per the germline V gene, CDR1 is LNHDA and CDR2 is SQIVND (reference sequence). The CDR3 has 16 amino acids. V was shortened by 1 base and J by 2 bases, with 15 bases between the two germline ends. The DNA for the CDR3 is TGTGCCAGTAGTATAGGAGGAGTGGACAGTCCCTACGAGCAGTACTTC. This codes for CASSIGGVDSPYEQYF.

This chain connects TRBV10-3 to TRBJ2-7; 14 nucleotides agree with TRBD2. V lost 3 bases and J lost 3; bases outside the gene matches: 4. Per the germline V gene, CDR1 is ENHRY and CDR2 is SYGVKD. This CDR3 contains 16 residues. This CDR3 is CAISDRTSGGLYEQYF. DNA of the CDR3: TGTGCCATCAGTGACCGGACTAGCGGGGGGCTCTACGAGCAGTACTTC.

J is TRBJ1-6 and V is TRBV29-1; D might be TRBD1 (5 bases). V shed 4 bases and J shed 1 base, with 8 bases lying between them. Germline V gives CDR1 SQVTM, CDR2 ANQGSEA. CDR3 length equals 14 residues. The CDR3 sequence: CSVGEGSYNSPLHF. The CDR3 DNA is TGCAGCGTTGGGGAGGGGTCCTATAATTCACCCCTCCACTTT.

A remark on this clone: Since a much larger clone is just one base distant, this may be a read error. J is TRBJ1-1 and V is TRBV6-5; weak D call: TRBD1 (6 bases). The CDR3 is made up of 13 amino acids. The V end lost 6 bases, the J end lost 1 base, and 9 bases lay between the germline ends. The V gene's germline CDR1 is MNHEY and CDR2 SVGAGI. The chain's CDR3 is CASSRTENTEAFF. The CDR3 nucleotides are TGTGCCAGCAGCCGGACAGAGAACACTGAAGCTTTCTTT.

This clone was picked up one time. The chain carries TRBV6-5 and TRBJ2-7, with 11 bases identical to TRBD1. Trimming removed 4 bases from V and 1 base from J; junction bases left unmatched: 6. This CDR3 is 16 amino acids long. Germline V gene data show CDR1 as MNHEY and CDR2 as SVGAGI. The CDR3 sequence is CASSLSGDRGSYEQYF. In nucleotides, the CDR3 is TGTGCCAGCAGTTTATCCGGGGACAGGGGGTCCTACGAGCAGTACTTC.

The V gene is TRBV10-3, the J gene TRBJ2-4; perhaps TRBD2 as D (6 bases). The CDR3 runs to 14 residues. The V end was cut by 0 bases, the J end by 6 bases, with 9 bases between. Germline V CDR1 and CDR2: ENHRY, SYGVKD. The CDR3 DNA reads TGTGCCATCAGTGAGTCGGTTAGCGGAAACATTCAGTACTTC. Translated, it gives CAISESVSGNIQYF.

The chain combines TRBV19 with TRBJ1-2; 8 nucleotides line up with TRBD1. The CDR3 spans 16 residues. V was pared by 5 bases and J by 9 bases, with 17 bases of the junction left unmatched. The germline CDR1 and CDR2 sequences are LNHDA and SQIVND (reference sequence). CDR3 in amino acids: CASSPTRTGKGGRYTF. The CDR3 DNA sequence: TGTGCCAGTAGTCCCACACGGACAGGGAAAGGCGGTCGCTACACCTTC.

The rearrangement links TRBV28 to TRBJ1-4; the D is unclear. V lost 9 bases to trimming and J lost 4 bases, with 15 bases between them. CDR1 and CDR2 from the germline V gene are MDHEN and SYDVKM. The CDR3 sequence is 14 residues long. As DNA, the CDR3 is TGTGCCAGTGCAATAACAGCCCTTAATGAAAAACTGTTTTTT. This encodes CASAITALNEKLFF.